Presented here are 19 T cell receptor beta chains from one specimen sequenced in a study of T cells in Graves' hyperthyroidism and ophthalmopathy. RNA transcripts yielded amplified TCR beta CDR3 regions. TCR CDR3 regions were first amplified by RT-PCR with HTBI primers. One entry per CDR3 protein, called by TCRdb with MiXCR from the multiplex PCR reads. The sample gives roughly 150,000 distinct CDR3 sequences, less than 10% of which show up once; less than 25% is in the top ten. Source material: blood. The receptors shown here come from a woman aged 18-29 years with Graves' hyperthyroidism that later progressed to Graves' ophthalmopathy.

In its sample, this clonotype was seen many times. CDR3 region: CSGLLAGGDTQYF. The CDR3 region has the DNA TGCAGCGGATTACTAGCGGGGGGGGATACGCAGTATTTT. The chain uses TRBV29-1 and TRBJ2-3; 13 bases match TRBD2. Germline V gene sequence: CDR1 SQVTM, CDR2 ANQGSEA. The V segment lost 7 bases and the J segment 6 bases; nucleotides outside the gene matches: 4. CDR3 size: 13 residues.

This clonotype has a count of ten or more. This chain connects TRBV6-2 or TRBV6-3 to TRBJ1-2, with 7 bases aligning to TRBD1. This CDR3 is 22 amino acids long. Germline V CDR1 and CDR2: MNHEY, SVGEGT. V shed 0 bases, J shed 4 bases, and the junction held 26 bases outside the gene matches. The CDR3 DNA reads as TGTGCCAGCAGTTACTCATCAACTAACCAACGCTTTATATCCGGGACAGTCTATGGCTACACCTTC. This codes for CASSYSSTNQRFISGTVYGYTF.

This clonotype was seen ten or more times. The V call is TRBV27, the J call TRBJ2-7, with TRBD2 identical over 14 bases. The CDR3 runs to 18 residues. Germline-derived CDR1 and CDR2 are MNHEY and SMNVEV (reference sequence). Trimming took 5 bases from V and 2 from J; bases not matched to a gene: 11. The CDR3 is CASSRRLAGGKAPYEQYF. The CDR3 bases are TGTGCCAGCAGTCGTAGACTAGCGGGAGGGAAGGCCCCCTACGAGCAGTACTTC.

In its sample, this clonotype was seen many times. The V gene is TRBV6-1, the J gene TRBJ1-3, with no clear D. The CDR3 sequence is 15 residues long. Germline assignment: CDR1 MNHNS and CDR2 SASEGT. V lost 4 bases and J 1 base, leaving 11 bases between the germline ends. The chain's CDR3 is CASSALGPSGNTIYF. In nucleotides, the CDR3 is TGTGCCAGCAGTGCATTAGGACCTTCTGGAAACACCATATATTTT.

There are many counts of this clonotype. The chain carries TRBV30 and TRBJ1-2; TRBD1 might be the D (6 bases). The germline V gene has CDR1 GTSNPN and CDR2 SVGIG (reference sequence). This CDR3 is built from 16 residues. V was shortened by 4 bases and J by 4 bases, with 22 bases between the two germline ends. The DNA for the CDR3 is TGTGCCTGGACTAAGGGCGGCGGGGGCCTCGGCTATGGCTACACCTTC. Its translation: CAWTKGGGGLGYGYTF.

The chain has TRBV20-1 and TRBJ2-3; 13 bases map to TRBD2. The trim removed 2 bases at V and 6 bases at J, leaving 17 bases unmatched. The CDR3 covers 19 residues. Germline CDR1 and CDR2: DFQATT and SNEGSKA (reference sequence). The CDR3 here is CSARLKLAGGPSGGDTQYF. The CDR3 DNA follows: TGCAGTGCTAGACTTAAACTAGCGGGAGGGCCTTCAGGAGGCGATACGCAGTATTTT.

This clonotype appeared a few times. The germline gene is not matched at one end of the junction; a read error may be the cause. V and J are TRBV20-1 and TRBJ2-2, with a weak D call TRBD2 (5 bases). This CDR3 comprises 13 residues. Looked up from germline, CDR1 is DFQATT and CDR2 is SNEGSKA (reference sequence). In DNA, the CDR3 is TGCAGTGCTAGAGAGCGGAGGACCGGGGAGCCGTTTTTT. Its protein product is CSARERRTGEPFF.

This clonotype showed up many times. The chain couples TRBV18 to TRBJ1-5; TRBD1 might be the D (6 bases). The germline V gene has CDR1 KGHSH and CDR2 LQKENI. Trimming stripped 3 bases from V and 5 bases from J, with 8 bases between. This CDR3 is 13 amino acids long. The CDR3 DNA is TGTGCCAGCTCACCGGACAGCTATCAGCCCCAGCATTTT. Translated: CASSPDSYQPQHF.

The V call is TRBV11-2, the J call TRBJ2-7, with D possibly being TRBD2 (6 bases). This CDR3 comprises 13 residues. Germline lookup yields CDR1 SGHAT and CDR2 FQNNGV. Trimming removed 6 bases from V and 2 bases from J, with 11 bases in between. The CDR3 bases are TGTGCCAGCAGACTTAGCGGTACCTACGAGCAGTACTTC. Its translation: CASRLSGTYEQYF.

The chain employs TRBV3-1 and TRBJ2-3; the match to TRBD1 covers 9 bases. The CDR3 spans 16 residues. Germline values: CDR1 LGHDT, CDR2 YNNKEL (reference sequence). The junction had 7 bases not matched to a gene; V was cut back by 0 bases and J by 6 bases. The CDR3 here is CASSQEWGQGRDTQYF. The CDR3 nucleotides are TGTGCCAGCAGCCAAGAATGGGGACAGGGTCGGGATACGCAGTATTTT.

This clonotype was recorded many times. The chain uses TRBV4-1 and TRBJ1-1, with D possibly TRBD1 on 6 matching bases. V lost 4 bases, J lost 6 bases, and 18 bases lay in between. CDR3 length: 15 residues. CDR1 and CDR2 from the germline V gene are MGHRA and YSYEKL. In nucleotides, the CDR3 is TGCGCCAGCAGCCCTTCCGGGACATCTACGCCTGAAGCTTTCTTT. This encodes CASSPSGTSTPEAFF.

Many counts were recorded for this clonotype. The chain combines TRBV2 with TRBJ1-2; TRBD1 aligns across 7 bases. The CDR3 has 14 amino acids. Germline values: CDR1 SNHLY, CDR2 FYNNEI. V was clipped by 5 bases and J by 0 bases; unmatched bases: 3. CDR3 residues: CASSQGQANYGYTF. The CDR3 coding sequence is TGTGCCAGCAGTCAAGGACAGGCTAACTATGGCTACACCTTC.

This clonotype has more than one count but fewer than ten. This chain uses TRBV7-3 with TRBJ2-1; D possibly corresponds to TRBD1 (6 bases). CDR3 length: 13 amino acids. Per germline, CDR1 SGHTA and CDR2 FQGTGA. Trimming left V 4 bases short and J 7 bases short, with 11 bases between. The CDR3 nucleotides are TGTGCCAGCAGCTGGGACACCTGGAATGAGCAGTTCTTC. The encoded protein is CASSWDTWNEQFF. Full variable domain (remainder filled in from reference TRBV7-3 and TRBJ2-1): GAGVSQTPSNKVTEKGKYVELRCDPISGHTALYWYRQSLGQGPEFLIYFQGTGAADDSGLPNDRFFAVRPEGSVSTLKIQRTERGDSAVYLCASSWDTWNEQFFGPGTRLTVL.

This clonotype came up many times. Here the CDR3 reads CSAPKLPASGGAGTQYF. Here the CDR3 DNA reads TGCAGTGCTCCCAAACTACCAGCTAGCGGGGGGGCAGGGACCCAGTACTTC. This chain uses TRBV20-1 with TRBJ2-5; 12 bases fit TRBD2. The V gene end was trimmed by 5 bases and the J gene end by 7 bases; junction bases not matched to a gene: 17. This CDR3 spans 17 amino acids. Looked up from germline, CDR1 is DFQATT and CDR2 is SNEGSKA (reference sequence).

This clonotype was recorded at least ten times. The chain joins TRBV28 to TRBJ2-1; the match to TRBD2 covers 11 bases. Unmatched junction bases numbered 5, after V lost 3 bases and J lost 7 bases. Looked up from germline, CDR1 is MDHEN and CDR2 is SYDVKM. This CDR3 contains 15 residues. CDR3 region: CASSFSSGGRNEQFF. The CDR3 nucleotides read TGTGCCAGCAGTTTCTCTAGCGGGGGGCGTAATGAGCAGTTCTTC.

V and J are TRBV7-8 and TRBJ2-3, with 12 nucleotides matching TRBD2. CDR1 SGHVS and CDR2 FQNEAQ come from the germline V gene. The V segment lost 7 bases and the J segment 0 bases; nucleotides outside the gene matches: 5. The CDR3 totals 16 residues. CDR3 amino acids: CASTAGTSGSTDTQYF. CDR3 nucleotides: TGTGCCAGCACGGCGGGGACTAGCGGGAGCACAGATACGCAGTATTTT.

This clonotype was seen at least ten times. This sequence joins TRBV28 and TRBJ2-4; 7 bases are shared with TRBD1. Germline CDR1 MDHEN, CDR2 SYDVKM. V trimming: 3 bases; J trimming: 0 bases; junction bases outside the gene matches: 11. This CDR3 region has 18 residues. The CDR3 DNA follows: TGTGCCAGCAGTTTGGGGGACAGCATTATTCTAGCCAAAAACATTCAGTACTTC. It codes for CASSLGDSIILAKNIQYF.

This chain connects TRBV20-1 to TRBJ2-1, with D perhaps matching TRBD1 (6 bases). V lost 3 bases, J lost 4 bases, and 13 bases lay in between. The CDR3 spans 14 residues. CDR1 is DFQATT and CDR2 is SNEGSKA in the germline V gene (reference sequence). CDR3 coding DNA: TGCAGTGCTAGTGGACAGCTTCTTTACAATGAGCAGTTCTTC. It is translated as CSASGQLLYNEQFF.

The rearrangement joins TRBV6-5 to TRBJ2-2, with D maybe TRBD1 (6 bases). Trimming cost V 8 bases and J 1 base, with 8 bases left between them. The CDR3 totals 13 residues. Germline assignment: CDR1 MNHEY and CDR2 SVGAGI. CDR3 in amino acids: CASWGQNTGELFF. CDR3 DNA sequence: TGTGCCAGCTGGGGACAGAACACCGGGGAGCTGTTTTTT.